The rows below give T cell receptor beta chains drawn from one sample of a study of type 1 and type 2 diabetes patients. TCRdb re-called the multiplex PCR reads with MiXCR, one entry per CDR3 protein. The sample consists of under 300,000 distinct CDR3 sequences, roughly 50% of them appearing once. Sequenced material: peripheral blood mononuclear cells (PBMCs). Receptor source: a man aged 18 to 35 with type 2 diabetes. CDR3s include the opening cysteine and the closing phenylalanine or tryptophan. The order of the fields is D gene, V gene, J gene, clone size, CDR3 DNA, CDR3 protein. D genes are given only for firm matches. Rows may omit the clone size; those that give it use once, few, many or a size class.

d_gene: TRBD1
v_gene: TRBV7-9
j_gene: TRBJ1-2
abundance: -
CDR3nt: TGTGCCAGCAGCAGATATACAGGGGACATCAACTATGGCTACACCTTC
CDR3aa: CASSRYTGDINYGYTF

d_gene: TRBD2
v_gene: TRBV7-8
j_gene: TRBJ2-7
abundance: -
CDR3nt: TGTGCCAGCAGCTTACCCCTTGCGATGAGCGGGAGATCTCTCTACGAGCAGTACTTC
CDR3aa: CASSLPLAMSGRSLYEQYF

d_gene: TRBD2
v_gene: TRBV2
j_gene: TRBJ2-1
abundance: few
CDR3nt: TGTGCCAGCAGTGGACTAGCGGACAGATACAATGAGCAGTTCTTC
CDR3aa: CASSGLADRYNEQFF

d_gene: -
v_gene: TRBV7-6
j_gene: TRBJ2-7
abundance: -
CDR3nt: TGTGCCAGCAGCTTAGACGCGGGCTCCTACGAGCAGTACTTC
CDR3aa: CASSLDAGSYEQYF

d_gene: -
v_gene: TRBV7-3
j_gene: TRBJ2-1
abundance: -
CDR3nt: TGTGCCAGCAGCGCCCAAGCCTACAATGAGCAGTTCTTC
CDR3aa: CASSAQAYNEQFF

d_gene: -
v_gene: TRBV24-1
j_gene: TRBJ1-1
abundance: few
CDR3nt: TGTGCCACCACTGCCGGGCCGGGCACTGAAGCTTTCTTT
CDR3aa: CATTAGPGTEAFF

d_gene: -
v_gene: TRBV6-6
j_gene: TRBJ2-7
abundance: -
CDR3nt: TGTGCCAGCAGTTCCTCCATCGGGCCCGAGCAGTACTTC
CDR3aa: CASSSSIGPEQYF

d_gene: -
v_gene: TRBV15
j_gene: TRBJ2-5
abundance: many
CDR3nt: TGTGCCACCAGCCTCCGCGCGATAGGTCAAGAGACCCAGTACTTC
CDR3aa: CATSLRAIGQETQYF

d_gene: -
v_gene: TRBV11-3
j_gene: TRBJ2-5
abundance: -
CDR3nt: TGTGCCAGCAGCGCCAGGGTTGAGGAGACCCAGTACTTC
CDR3aa: CASSARVEETQYF

d_gene: TRBD1
v_gene: TRBV5-1
j_gene: TRBJ1-2
abundance: few
CDR3nt: TGCGCCAGCAGCTCACTGACAGGGACCTATGGCTACACCTTC
CDR3aa: CASSSLTGTYGYTF

d_gene: -
v_gene: TRBV2
j_gene: TRBJ1-5
abundance: -
CDR3nt: TGTGCCAGCAGTGACCCAACGGACGGTCTCTATAGCAATCAGCCCCAGCATTTT
CDR3aa: CASSDPTDGLYSNQPQHF